The 27 T cell receptor beta chains in this list originate from one sample, sequenced in a study of control samples from healthy donors and cancer patients. TCRdb's copy holds only in-frame clones and misses some; the assay was immunoSEQ multiplex PCR. The table lists 190,000 or so clones, about 93% of them singletons. The sequencing input was blood. The source is a young man in good health.

The rearrangement uses TRBV13 and TRBJ2-4; 10 bases line up with TRBD2. Trimming removed 6 bases from V and 3 bases from J; junction bases left unmatched: 11. The germline CDR1 and CDR2 sequences are PRHDT and FYEKMQ (reference sequence). The CDR3 runs 17 residues. The CDR3 DNA reads as TGTGCCAGCAGTTCCCGCTCGAGCGGGGGGGACAAAAACATTCAGTACTTC. It is translated as CASSSRSSGGDKNIQYF.

The chain links TRBV6-5 to TRBJ2-5; D tentatively reads TRBD1 or TRBD2 (5 bases each). CDR1 MNHEY and CDR2 SVGAGI come from the germline V gene. CDR3 length: 15 residues. V was cut by 5 bases and J by 3 bases, with 16 bases left in between. CDR3 amino acids: CASSQPAGAKETQYF. In nucleotides, the CDR3 is TGTGCCAGCAGTCAGCCAGCCGGGGCTAAAGAGACCCAGTACTTC.

This rearrangement joins TRBV3-1 (or the pseudogene TRBV3-2) to TRBJ1-2; D is undetermined. The CDR3 sequence is 14 residues long. The germline V and J ends were trimmed by 1 base and 3 bases, with 9 bases remaining between them. In germline, CDR1 is LGHDT, CDR2 YNNKEL (reference sequence). CDR3 loop: CASSQVLGHYGYTF. Here the CDR3 DNA reads TGTGCCAGCAGCCAAGTCCTGGGCCACTATGGCTACACCTTC.

This clone was seen a single time. V usage is TRBV14 and J usage is TRBJ1-1, with D possibly TRBD1 on 6 matching bases. This CDR3 comprises 13 residues. V shed 1 base and J shed 11 bases, with 14 bases lying between them. The germline V gene encodes CDR1 SGHDN and CDR2 FVKESK. The DNA of the CDR3 is TGTGCCAGCAGCCAAGCTAAACAGGGACGGGCTTTCTTT. It encodes CASSQAKQGRAFF.

The V gene is TRBV21-1, the J gene TRBJ2-7; TRBD1 was called by the table and not checked on the DNA. TRBV21-1 is labeled a pseudogene. The CDR3 contains 16 residues. CDR3 nucleotide sequence: TGTGCCAGCAGCAAAGAAAGGGACAGGGCCCCCTACGAGCAGTACTTC. This gives the protein CASSKERDRAPYEQYF.

The chain recombines TRBV12-3 or TRBV12-4 with TRBJ2-7; 7 nucleotides align to TRBD1. There are 13 residues in the CDR3. Trimming removed 3 bases from V and 5 bases from J; junction bases left unmatched: 4. Written as DNA, the CDR3 is TGTGCCAGCAGTTTCGACAGGGCAGACGAGCAGTACTTC. Its protein product is CASSFDRADEQYF.

CDR3 bases: TGTGCCACCAGTGACGTACCGGGACAGGGAATGTTTACGCAGTATTTT. Protein: CATSDVPGQGMFTQYF. The chain employs TRBV24-1 and TRBJ2-3; 9 bases are a match to TRBD1. CDR1 and CDR2 from the germline V gene are KGHDR and SFDVKD. The CDR3 loop spans 16 amino acids. V lost 4 bases, J lost 8 bases, and 12 bases stayed unmatched.

The chain carries TRBV7-9 and TRBJ1-2; a weak D match, TRBD1 (5 bases). Germline V gives CDR1 SEHNR, CDR2 FQNEAQ (reference sequence). This CDR3 has 11 amino acids. Trimming took off 8 bases at V and 3 bases at J, with 7 bases between the two ends. The CDR3 DNA reads as TGTGCCAGCGGCAGGGACTATGGCTACACCTTC. It encodes CASGRDYGYTF.

The chain recombines TRBV3-1 (or the pseudogene TRBV3-2) with TRBJ2-1, with 14 bases lining up with TRBD2. The germline gives CDR1 LGHDT, CDR2 YNNKEL (reference sequence). With V trimmed by 4 bases and J by 0 bases, 20 bases remained unmatched. This CDR3 has 23 residues. The CDR3 is CASSLRQGALGLAGAFSYNEQFF. DNA of the CDR3: TGTGCCAGCAGCCTCCGACAGGGGGCGCTGGGACTAGCGGGGGCCTTCTCCTACAATGAGCAGTTCTTC.

A note on this clone: Other nucleotide sequences in the sample specify the same CDR3. J is TRBJ2-3 and V is TRBV24-1, with no clear D. Germline CDR1 KGHDR, CDR2 SFDVKD. This CDR3 has 15 residues. V lost 3 bases and J 0 bases, leaving 9 bases between the germline ends. The CDR3 is CATSDPKISTDTQYF. The CDR3 nucleotides are TGTGCCACCAGTGATCCTAAGATTAGCACAGATACGCAGTATTTT.

This clone was recorded a few times. V is TRBV2 and J is TRBJ2-7; 7 positions agree with TRBD1. Germline CDR1 reads SNHLY; CDR2 reads FYNNEI. The V gene end was trimmed by 6 bases and the J gene end by 0 bases; junction bases not matched to a gene: 2. The CDR3 runs 13 residues. In nucleotides, the CDR3 is TGTGCCAGCAGCGACAGGGCCTCCTACGAGCAGTACTTC. Translated, it gives CASSDRASYEQYF.

This chain uses TRBV20-1 with TRBJ2-1; 9 bases are shared with TRBD1. Germline V gene lookup returns CDR1 DFQATT and CDR2 SNEGSKA (reference sequence). V lost 3 bases and J lost 4; bases outside the gene matches: 7. This CDR3 contains 15 residues. This chain's CDR3 is CSASGRDRVYNEQFF. The DNA for the CDR3 is TGCAGTGCTAGTGGCCGGGACAGGGTATACAATGAGCAGTTCTTC.

The chain is built from TRBV5-4 and TRBJ1-3; tentatively, D is TRBD1 (5 bases). The CDR3 runs to 14 residues. V was shortened by 4 bases and J by 8 bases, with 16 bases between the two germline ends. Germline lookup yields CDR1 SGHNT and CDR2 YYREEE (reference sequence). The CDR3 reads CASSPGTDADTIYF. The CDR3 coding sequence is TGTGCCAGCAGCCCCGGGACGGACGCGGACACCATATATTTT.

The V gene is TRBV7-9, the J gene TRBJ1-4, with TRBD1 matching 7 bases. J lost 0 bases, V lost 4 bases, and 5 bases had no gene match. Germline V gives CDR1 SEHNR, CDR2 FQNEAQ (reference sequence). This CDR3 is built from 16 residues. CDR3 residues: CASSSGQPSTNEKLFF. CDR3 bases: TGTGCCAGCAGCTCGGGACAGCCATCAACTAATGAAAAACTGTTTTTT.

The V and J genes are TRBV27 and TRBJ2-3, with D unclear. Per the germline V gene, CDR1 is MNHEY and CDR2 is SMNVEV (reference sequence). CDR3 length: 14 residues. V was cut by 6 bases and J by 4 bases, with 14 bases left in between. In nucleotides, the CDR3 is TGTGCCAGCAGGGGGAAAAGTTGGGCAGATACGCAGTATTTT. Its protein product is CASRGKSWADTQYF.

This clone came up once. The chain links TRBV18 to TRBJ1-2; TRBD1 matches at 11 bases. J was trimmed by 2 bases and V by 3 bases; bases with no gene match: 8. This CDR3 contains 17 residues. CDR1 is KGHSH and CDR2 is LQKENI in the germline V gene. The DNA of the CDR3 is TGTGCCAGCTCACCCGTGGACAGGGGGCTGTCAAACTATGGCTACACCTTC. This codes for CASSPVDRGLSNYGYTF.

CDR3 amino acids: CARSSTLKGGNYGYTF. In DNA, the CDR3 is TGTGCCAGAAGCTCCACCCTCAAAGGGGGGAACTATGGCTACACCTTC. The rearrangement uses TRBV5-3 and TRBJ1-2; the D gene is possibly TRBD1 (6 bases). TRBV5-3 is classed as an ORF, of uncertain function. Trimming pared 3 bases from V and 2 bases from J, leaving 17 bases between. The CDR3 is made up of 16 amino acids.

This chain joins TRBV9 and TRBJ1-2, with 9 nucleotides matching TRBD1. Trimming cost V 2 bases and J 7 bases; bases outside gene matches: 6. Per germline, CDR1 SGDLS and CDR2 YYNGEE. The CDR3 extends over 14 amino acids. DNA for the CDR3: TGTGCCAGCAGCGTGGGGACAGGGCTGACTGGCTACACCTTC. Translation: CASSVGTGLTGYTF.

This chain connects TRBV2 to TRBJ1-1; D is uncertain. Trimming took 7 bases from V and 4 from J, leaving 13 bases between them. CDR1 is SNHLY and CDR2 is FYNNEI in the germline V gene. There are 13 residues in the CDR3. The CDR3 nucleotides are TGTGCCAGCATGAAGGACGGGGTCACTGAAGCTTTCTTT. The encoded protein is CASMKDGVTEAFF. Together with reference TRBV2 and TRBJ1-1, the CDR3 gives the full variable domain: EPEVTQTPSHQVTQMGQEVILRCVPISNHLYFYWYRQILGQKVEFLVSFYNNEISEKSEIFDDQFSVERPDGSNFTLKIRSTKLEDSAMYFCASMKDGVTEAFFGQGTRLTVV.

The V and J genes are TRBV6-1 and TRBJ2-1; D call uncertain. The V gene lost 3 bases and the J gene lost 0 bases, with 9 bases spanning the gap. The CDR3 has 15 residues. CDR1 is MNHNS, CDR2 SASEGT, per germline. The CDR3 is CASSEGRNSYNEQFF. The CDR3 region has the DNA TGTGCCAGCAGTGAGGGTAGGAACTCCTACAATGAGCAGTTCTTC.

The genes are TRBV10-3 and TRBJ1-5; a weak D match, TRBD1 (6 bases). The germline gives CDR1 ENHRY, CDR2 SYGVKD. The germline V and J ends were trimmed by 6 bases and 4 bases, with 13 bases remaining between them. This CDR3 has 14 amino acids. Written as DNA, the CDR3 is TGTGCCATCAGCCGGGACATCGGGAATCAGCCCCAGCATTTT. Its translation: CAISRDIGNQPQHF.

The chain employs TRBV30 and TRBJ2-5; 10 bases match TRBD1. The V gene end was trimmed by 2 bases and the J gene end by 4 bases; junction bases not matched to a gene: 13. Germline values: CDR1 GTSNPN, CDR2 SVGIG (reference sequence). This CDR3 comprises 17 residues. The CDR3 loop reads CAWSPASTGGARETQYF. CDR3 DNA: TGTGCCTGGAGTCCCGCGTCGACAGGGGGCGCGAGAGAGACCCAGTACTTC.

V is TRBV3-1 (or the pseudogene TRBV3-2) and J is TRBJ1-5, with TRBD1 matching over 8 bases. V gave up 5 bases and J gave up 5 bases; unmatched junction bases: 8. The CDR3 loop spans 15 amino acids. Germline V lookup: CDR1 LGHDT, CDR2 YNNKEL (reference sequence). CDR3 bases: TGTGCCAGCAGCACCGGACAGGGAGGTTATCAGCCCCAGCATTTT. This translates into CASSTGQGGYQPQHF.

CDR3 coding DNA: TGCGCCAGCAGCTCCCAGGGACACGGACTCGGGGAGCTGTTTTTT. Translating gives CASSSQGHGLGELFF. The gene calls are TRBV4-1 and TRBJ2-2, with D possibly matching TRBD1 (6 bases). Germline CDR1 MGHRA, CDR2 YSYEKL. With 5 bases removed from V and 7 bases from J, the gap between germline ends came to 17 bases. The length of the CDR3 is 15 residues.

The CDR3 region has the DNA TGTGCCAGCAGCTTGGTAGGGAGCGGGGGGGCGGATACGCAGTATTTT. Residues: CASSLVGSGGADTQYF. The chain couples TRBV5-4 to TRBJ2-3; 10 bases align to TRBD2. The germline gives CDR1 SGHNT, CDR2 YYREEE (reference sequence). Trimming cost V 0 bases and J 6 bases; bases outside gene matches: 7. The CDR3 runs 16 residues.

The chain has TRBV5-1 and TRBJ2-5, with D possibly being TRBD1 (6 bases). The germline V and J ends were trimmed by 4 bases and 4 bases, with 20 bases remaining between them. CDR3 length equals 16 residues. The germline V gene encodes CDR1 SGHRS and CDR2 YFSETQ. The CDR3 nucleotides read TGCGCCAGCAGCGCGAAGACAGGCGGGTTTCTAGAGACCCAGTACTTC. Translating gives CASSAKTGGFLETQYF.

The V call is TRBV15, the J call TRBJ1-2, with D tentatively TRBD1 (6 bases). The CDR3 sequence is 13 residues long. Trimming shortened V by 2 bases and J by 5 bases, and 9 bases separated the two germline ends. Germline V gene data show CDR1 as LNHNV and CDR2 as YYDKDF (reference sequence). CDR3 nucleotide sequence: TGTGCCACCAGCAGAAGGACAGCGTATGGCTACACCTTC. Translated: CATSRRTAYGYTF.